This entry lists 27 T cell receptor beta chains sequenced from one sample in a study of T-cell reconstitution after alpha-beta-depleted transplantation in children. For TCRbeta, the library was prepared with unique molecular identifiers. TCRdb reanalysed the PCR reads using MiXCR and keeps one entry per CDR3 protein. The table records more than 250,000 distinct CDR3 sequences, nearly 10% of them present only once. The sample in question was PBMCs from the stem cell graft donor, obtained from the stem cell graft. The receptors originated from a human donor who donated a stem cell graft to a child with SCID.

This clonotype was seen a handful of times. This CDR3 reads CASSDSGGPGMNSPLHF. Written as DNA, the CDR3 is TGTGCCAGCAGTGACTCGGGGGGCCCAGGGATGAATTCACCCCTCCACTTT. The rearrangement links TRBV27 to TRBJ1-6; tentatively, D is TRBD1 (6 bases). Trimming removed 5 bases at V and 7 bases at J, with 21 bases between. Germline V gives CDR1 MNHEY, CDR2 SMNVEV (reference sequence). This CDR3 is built from 17 residues.

V is TRBV12-3 or TRBV12-4 and J is TRBJ1-6, with 7 bases fitting TRBD1. CDR3 size: 15 residues. V gave up 5 bases and J gave up 6 bases; unmatched junction bases: 7. The DNA for the CDR3 is TGTGCCAGCAGTCCCACTTACAGGGGTAATTCACCCCTCCACTTT. Protein product: CASSPTYRGNSPLHF.

This clonotype showed up just a few times. Lacking the conserved final phenylalanine or tryptophan, this CDR3 likely reflects a read error. The DNA is omitted, as the CDR3 cannot be located on it reliably, and the CDR3 follows TCRdb's listing. The chain recombines TRBV12-3 or TRBV12-4 with TRBJ2-3; the DNA was not compared with TRBD1, the D call given in the table. The CDR3 contains 14 residues when both ends are counted. CDR3 in amino acids: CASSPDMRDKEVKY.

This clonotype has more than one count but fewer than ten. V is TRBV7-2 and J is TRBJ2-7, with 7 bases lining up with TRBD2. The CDR3 runs to 14 residues. The germline V gene has CDR1 SGHTA and CDR2 FQGNSA. Unmatched junction bases numbered 7, after V lost 1 base and J lost 7 bases. The CDR3: CASSLVVAGGEQYF. CDR3 sequence (DNA): TGTGCCAGCAGCTTAGTTGTTGCCGGGGGGGAGCAGTACTTC.

This clonotype was seen at least ten times. J is TRBJ1-6 and V is TRBV12-3 or TRBV12-4; D unclear. CDR3 length: 12 amino acids. V was pared by 3 bases and J by 9 bases, with 6 bases between. CDR3 amino acids: CASSFVGSPLHF. The CDR3 DNA reads TGTGCCAGCAGTTTTGTCGGTTCACCCCTCCACTTT.

The chain uses TRBV19 and TRBJ1-1; TRBD1 agrees at 8 bases. With V trimmed by 8 bases and J by 0 bases, 5 bases remained unmatched. Germline values: CDR1 LNHDA, CDR2 SQIVND (reference sequence). This CDR3 has 14 amino acids. CDR3 sequence reads: CASVPQGVNTEAFF. In DNA form, the CDR3 reads TGTGCCAGTGTTCCACAGGGGGTGAACACTGAAGCTTTCTTT.

This clonotype was detected only a few times. The gene calls are TRBV27 and TRBJ1-2; D call uncertain. This CDR3 region has 13 residues. The V gene lost 4 bases and the J gene lost 7 bases, with 13 bases spanning the gap. CDR1 is MNHEY, CDR2 SMNVEV, per germline (reference sequence). CDR3 nucleotides: TGTGCCAGCAGTTCGTGGGGTGCTCGTGGCTACACCTTC. Encoded protein: CASSSWGARGYTF.

CDR3 loop: CASTKLPGQGNYEQYF. The CDR3 nucleotides read TGCGCCAGCACCAAACTTCCGGGACAGGGGAACTACGAGCAGTACTTC. The chain links TRBV4-1 to TRBJ2-7; 10 bases are a match to TRBD1. The CDR3 has 16 amino acids. V dropped 7 bases and J dropped 3; count of bases not matched to a gene: 12. The V gene's germline CDR1 is MGHRA and CDR2 YSYEKL.

The V and J genes are TRBV5-1 and TRBJ2-3, with D tentatively TRBD1 (5 bases). Trimming removed 5 bases from V and 9 bases from J, with 19 bases in between. The germline gives CDR1 SGHRS, CDR2 YFSETQ. There are 14 residues in the CDR3. This CDR3 is CASRWGSQENTQYF. The CDR3 nucleotides are TGCGCCAGCAGGTGGGGCTCACAGGAAAACACGCAGTATTTT.

Only a few counts were recorded for this clonotype. The gene calls are TRBV2 and TRBJ2-7; 11 nucleotides agree with TRBD1. Germline assignment: CDR1 SNHLY and CDR2 FYNNEI. V lost 1 base, J lost 4 bases, and 0 bases stayed unmatched. The CDR3 runs 14 residues. Written as DNA, the CDR3 is TGTGCCAGCAGTGAAGGGGACAGGGGGTACGAGCAGTACTTC. The encoded protein is CASSEGDRGYEQYF.

This chain joins TRBV11-2 and TRBJ2-7; 8 bases map to TRBD2. The CDR3 runs to 17 residues. V lost 5 bases, J lost 4 bases, and 16 bases stayed unmatched. Germline V CDR1 and CDR2: SGHAT, FQNNGV. Here the CDR3 DNA reads TGTGCCAGCAGCACACCGACCGGGGGGGGCCCCCAGTACGAGCAGTACTTC. Its translation is CASSTPTGGGPQYEQYF.

Many counts were recorded for this clonotype. The V call is TRBV28, the J call TRBJ1-2; no clear D. Trimming took 6 bases from V and 0 from J, leaving 8 bases between them. The CDR3 has 13 residues. Germline assignment: CDR1 MDHEN and CDR2 SYDVKM. CDR3 coding DNA: TGTGCCAGCAGCTCGGATTCTAACTATGGCTACACCTTC. This translates into CASSSDSNYGYTF.

This clonotype has only a few counts. The chain joins TRBV7-9 to TRBJ2-5; no clear D. Trimming left V 1 base short and J 8 bases short, with 11 bases between. This CDR3 region has 13 residues. Germline CDR1 reads SEHNR; CDR2 reads FQNEAQ (reference sequence). The CDR3 nucleotides are TGTGCCAGCAGCTTAGTCGGCAGACCAACCCAGTACTTC. Translation gives CASSLVGRPTQYF.

V gene TRBV6-2 or TRBV6-3 combines with J gene TRBJ2-7; TRBD2 matches 7 bases. V dropped 6 bases and J dropped 10; count of bases not matched to a gene: 18. The CDR3 is made up of 15 amino acids. Germline V gene lookup returns CDR1 MNHEY and CDR2 SVGEGT. The CDR3 spells CASRHQGTSGDRQYF. The CDR3 DNA sequence: TGTGCCAGCAGGCACCAGGGTACCAGCGGGGACCGACAGTACTTC.

CDR3 in amino acids: CATSRGLETQYF. The CDR3 DNA reads TGTGCCACCAGCAGAGGTTTGGAGACCCAGTACTTC. V is TRBV15 and J is TRBJ2-5, with unresolved D. Deletions cut 1 base from V and 5 bases from J, with 5 bases between. The CDR3 extends over 12 amino acids. Germline-derived CDR1 and CDR2 are LNHNV and YYDKDF (reference sequence).

This clonotype was found many times. The CDR3 DNA follows: TGCAGTGCCCTAGGAATGAACACTGAAGCTTTCTTT. Its translation is CSALGMNTEAFF. The chain carries TRBV20-1 and TRBJ1-1; D is unclear. From germline, CDR1 is DFQATT and CDR2 SNEGSKA (reference sequence). The CDR3 has 12 amino acids. Trimming pared 6 bases from V and 0 bases from J, leaving 8 bases between.

This clonotype was detected many times. V usage is TRBV5-1 and J usage is TRBJ2-7, with TRBD1 as a possible D gene (6 bases). This CDR3 has 13 amino acids. Germline V gene lookup returns CDR1 SGHRS and CDR2 YFSETQ. Trimming took 3 bases from V and 7 from J, leaving 14 bases between them. CDR3 sequence reads: CASSYYRADEQYF. As DNA, the CDR3 is TGCGCCAGCAGCTACTACAGGGCTGATGAGCAGTACTTC.

There are many counts of this clonotype. CDR3 nucleotides: TGTGCCAGCAGCCGGCCTAGCGGGGAACAAGAGACCCAGTACTTC. It is translated as CASSRPSGEQETQYF. J is TRBJ2-5 and V is TRBV2; 9 bases fit TRBD2. The ends lost 6 bases at V and 2 bases at J; junction bases unmatched: 7. The CDR3 length is 15 residues. Per germline, CDR1 SNHLY and CDR2 FYNNEI.

This clonotype was counted at least ten times. The chain links TRBV12-3 or TRBV12-4 to TRBJ2-7; D is ambiguous. The CDR3 spans 12 residues. Trimming removed 5 bases from V and 3 bases from J, with 8 bases in between. The chain's CDR3 is CASSARSYEQYF. CDR3 in DNA: TGTGCCAGCAGTGCGCGTAGCTACGAGCAGTACTTC.

This clonotype was seen repeatedly, ten times or more. The rearrangement joins TRBV3-1 to TRBJ1-2; D call uncertain. The V gene's germline CDR1 is LGHDT and CDR2 YNNKEL (reference sequence). This CDR3 contains 14 residues. V lost 2 bases and J lost 5, with 12 bases in between. CDR3 region: CASSQPAGLYGYTF. Written as DNA, the CDR3 is TGTGCCAGCAGCCAACCCGCGGGTCTATATGGCTACACCTTC.

This clonotype was seen more than once but under ten times. V gene TRBV12-3 or TRBV12-4 combines with J gene TRBJ2-7; unclear D gene. V gave up 2 bases and J gave up 1 base, with 6 bases separating them. CDR3 length: 13 residues. CDR3 nucleotide sequence: TGTGCCAGCAGTTTATGGCAGTCCTACGAGCAGTACTTC. It codes for CASSLWQSYEQYF.

This clonotype has more than one count but fewer than ten. This chain uses TRBV7-3 with TRBJ1-2; 10 bases match TRBD1. The germline CDR1 and CDR2 sequences are SGHTA and FQGTGA. CDR3 length equals 16 residues. Unmatched junction bases numbered 15, after V lost 6 bases and J lost 8 bases. CDR3 residues: CASSPAGQGISEGYTF. In nucleotides, the CDR3 is TGTGCCAGCAGTCCCGCGGGACAGGGGATATCGGAAGGCTACACCTTC.

V gene TRBV20-1 combines with J gene TRBJ1-1; 7 positions agree with TRBD1. V was clipped by 4 bases and J by 5 bases; unmatched bases: 13. The CDR3 contains 15 residues. Germline loops: CDR1 DFQATT, CDR2 SNEGSKA (reference sequence). CDR3 protein: CSATLGGGFGTEAFF. The CDR3 bases are TGCAGTGCTACCCTTGGAGGGGGCTTCGGGACTGAAGCTTTCTTT.

The chain joins TRBV20-1 to TRBJ2-4; maybe TRBD2 (6 bases). The germline V gene encodes CDR1 DFQATT and CDR2 SNEGSKA (reference sequence). This CDR3 is built from 13 residues. Trimming shortened V by 2 bases and J by 7 bases, and 12 bases separated the two germline ends. In nucleotides, the CDR3 is TGCAGTGCTAGAAGCGGAGGGGTCAACATTCAGTACTTC. Its protein is CSARSGGVNIQYF.

V gene TRBV19 combines with J gene TRBJ1-1; D is ambiguous. Trimming removed 7 bases from V and 0 bases from J, with 3 bases in between. The CDR3 is made up of 11 amino acids. The germline V gene encodes CDR1 LNHDA and CDR2 SQIVND (reference sequence). In nucleotides, the CDR3 is TGTGCCAGTAAGGTGAACACTGAAGCTTTCTTT. Translated: CASKVNTEAFF.

This clonotype was seen only a few times. The genes are TRBV6-1 and TRBJ1-1; D not resolved. The V end was cut by 7 bases, the J end by 0 bases, with 12 bases between. CDR1 MNHNS and CDR2 SASEGT come from the germline V gene. This CDR3 contains 14 residues. The CDR3 loop reads CASIGVPMNTEAFF. For the CDR3, the DNA is TGTGCCAGCATAGGTGTTCCCATGAACACTGAAGCTTTCTTT.

V is TRBV29-1 and J is TRBJ2-7, with 9 bases that match TRBD1. The CDR3 is 15 residues long. With V trimmed by 6 bases and J by 5 bases, 14 bases remained unmatched. Germline V lookup: CDR1 SQVTM, CDR2 ANQGSEA. The CDR3 sequence is CSVVPQEGQGHEQYF. In nucleotides, the CDR3 is TGCAGCGTCGTGCCCCAGGAGGGACAGGGTCACGAGCAGTACTTC.